This paragraph covers one T cell receptor (beta chain) sequence. The data were obtained in a study of blood T cell repertoires in COVID-19. Trimming took off 4 bases at V and 13 bases at J, with 29 bases between the two ends. The CDR3 length is 17 residues. From germline, CDR1 is SEHNR and CDR2 FQNEAQ (reference sequence). The assay was immunoSEQ multiplex PCR, and TCRdb's table has in-frame clones only and misses some. The table lists around 65,000 clones, about 81% of them singletons. The sample consisted of peripheral blood. The rearrangement uses TRBV7-9 and TRBJ2-1, with D possibly TRBD2 on 5 matching bases. The sequence was obtained from a man aged 80 or over with acute or convalescent COVID-19. The CDR3 DNA follows: TGTGCCAGCAGCTCTTTCCGAGGGTGGGGTAGACCTTTAGTTCAGTTCTTC. As protein: CASSSFRGWGRPLVQFF.